Following are 15 T cell receptor beta chains from one sample sequenced in a study of TIL therapy for anti-PD-1-resistant metastatic lung cancer. The libraries were made with immunoSEQ v3. Generated by immunoSEQ multiplex PCR, the TCRdb table keeps only in-frame clones and is missing some. This repertoire shows about 59,000 clones, 70% to 75% found once; its top ten account for about 1.8%. Indicated time point: pre-treatment sample, taken before nivolumab and TIL therapy. The sequenced sample was blood, obtained at baseline. These receptors were obtained from a person between 25 and 80 years old with non-small cell lung cancer.

The rearrangement uses TRBV6-5 and TRBJ1-1, with D perhaps TRBD1 (6 bases). Looked up from germline, CDR1 is MNHEY and CDR2 is SVGAGI. This CDR3 has 15 residues. The V end lost 2 bases, the J end lost 2 bases, and 12 bases lay between the germline ends. The CDR3: CASSYPGQANTEAFF. The CDR3 region has the DNA TGTGCCAGCAGTTACCCGGGACAAGCAAACACTGAAGCTTTCTTT.

The chain couples TRBV10-3 to TRBJ1-6; 12 bases are shared with TRBD1. The CDR3 extends over 15 amino acids. V shed 6 bases and J 13 bases; nucleotides not matched to a gene: 10. The germline V gene has CDR1 ENHRY and CDR2 SYGVKD. CDR3 nucleotides: TGTGCCATCAGAGCCCGGGACAGGGGGCCGTCTCCCCTCCACTTT. As protein: CAIRARDRGPSPLHF.

The chain couples TRBV9 to TRBJ2-7; D remains unclear. Germline CDR1 is SGDLS and CDR2 is YYNGEE. The V gene lost 0 bases and the J gene lost 3 bases, with 13 bases spanning the gap. This CDR3 has 15 amino acids. The CDR3 here is CASSVEWGSGYEQYF. As DNA, the CDR3 is TGTGCCAGCAGCGTAGAGTGGGGATCAGGCTACGAGCAGTACTTC.

J is TRBJ2-7 and V is TRBV10-1; D not resolved. Germline lookup yields CDR1 WNHNN and CDR2 SYGVQD (reference sequence). Deletions cut 3 bases from V and 3 bases from J, with 12 bases between. This CDR3 is 14 amino acids long. The DNA for the CDR3 is TGCGCCAGCAGTGAAGGGCCAGTTGGCTACGAGCAGTACTTC. Residues: CASSEGPVGYEQYF.

This chain joins TRBV11-3 and TRBJ1-5, with 9 bases identical to TRBD1. Germline V gene sequence: CDR1 SGHNT, CDR2 YENEEA. The CDR3 is 20 residues long. Unmatched junction bases numbered 17, after V lost 5 bases and J lost 0 bases. Here the CDR3 DNA reads TGTGCCAGCAGCCCCAACAGGGGGCGTCGATATCCGGATAGCAATCAGCCCCAGCATTTT. Translated: CASSPNRGRRYPDSNQPQHF.

About this clone itself: The same CDR3 is also encoded by other DNA sequences in this sample. V is TRBV5-1 and J is TRBJ2-5; D is perhaps TRBD1 (5 bases). This CDR3 is 13 amino acids long. Germline V lookup: CDR1 SGHRS, CDR2 YFSETQ. V lost 1 base and J 3 bases, leaving 7 bases between the germline ends. The CDR3 DNA sequence: TGCGCCAGCAGCTTGCAGGGTAAAGAGACCCAGTACTTC. Translated: CASSLQGKETQYF.

The rearrangement links TRBV15 to TRBJ1-1, with 9 bases matching TRBD1. J was trimmed by 1 base and V by 8 bases; bases with no gene match: 5. This CDR3 spans 14 amino acids. Germline loops: CDR1 LNHNV, CDR2 YYDKDF (reference sequence). This CDR3 reads CATRDRAGNTEAFF. CDR3 sequence (DNA): TGTGCCACCCGGGACAGGGCGGGGAACACTGAAGCTTTCTTT.

The V call is TRBV6-5, the J call TRBJ1-3; weak D call: TRBD1 (5 bases). The CDR3 runs to 14 residues. V was trimmed by 4 bases and J by 5 bases, leaving 12 bases between them. Germline values: CDR1 MNHEY, CDR2 SVGAGI. The CDR3 DNA follows: TGTGCCAGCAGTTCACCAGGGATAAGAAACACCATATATTTT. It codes for CASSSPGIRNTIYF.

This clone was counted only a few times. The chain employs TRBV5-4 and TRBJ2-7; the D is unclear. Germline V gives CDR1 SGHNT, CDR2 YYREEE (reference sequence). Trimming stripped 4 bases from V and 1 base from J, with 9 bases between. This CDR3 contains 13 residues. The CDR3 loop is CASSLVGSYEQYF. In DNA form, the CDR3 reads TGTGCCAGCAGCCTAGTGGGTTCCTACGAGCAGTACTTC.

The gene calls are TRBV2 and TRBJ1-4; D remains ambiguous. This CDR3 contains 15 residues. Trimming removed 6 bases from V and 3 bases from J, with 14 bases in between. CDR1 SNHLY and CDR2 FYNNEI come from the germline V gene. CDR3 sequence reads: CASSLQSPSNEKLFF. The CDR3 region has the DNA TGTGCCAGCAGCCTACAGAGTCCTTCTAATGAAAAACTGTTTTTT. Complete variable domain (other parts from reference TRBV2 and TRBJ1-4): EPEVTQTPSHQVTQMGQEVILRCVPISNHLYFYWYRQILGQKVEFLVSFYNNEISEKSEIFDDQFSVERPDGSNFTLKIRSTKLEDSAMYFCASSLQSPSNEKLFFGSGTQLSVL.

This rearrangement joins TRBV19 to TRBJ2-4; D remains unclear. Germline CDR1 and CDR2: LNHDA and SQIVND (reference sequence). The CDR3 extends over 16 amino acids. The V gene lost 1 base and the J gene lost 0 bases, with 10 bases spanning the gap. Here the CDR3 DNA reads TGTGCCAGTAGTATAGTTGGATCGCTAGCCAAAAACATTCAGTACTTC. It specifies CASSIVGSLAKNIQYF.

This chain joins TRBV28 and TRBJ2-1; 8 bases are shared with TRBD1. CDR3 length equals 14 residues. The V segment lost 5 bases and the J segment 7 bases; nucleotides outside the gene matches: 7. In germline, CDR1 is MDHEN, CDR2 SYDVKM. Written as DNA, the CDR3 is TGTGCCAGCAGTATAGGACAGGGATGGAATGAGCAGTTCTTC. Residues: CASSIGQGWNEQFF.

This chain connects TRBV5-1 to TRBJ1-2, with TRBD1 matching 7 bases. This CDR3 is built from 20 residues. Trimming cost V 0 bases and J 3 bases; bases outside gene matches: 20. Germline CDR1 reads SGHRS; CDR2 reads YFSETQ. The CDR3 DNA reads TGCGCCAGCAGCTTGGATTTAGTCGACGTACTCTACAGGGGACACTATGGCTACACCTTC. It yields the protein CASSLDLVDVLYRGHYGYTF.

Only one count was recorded for this clone. The chain joins TRBV4-3 to TRBJ2-7; the D gene is possibly TRBD1 (5 bases). Trimming removed 0 bases at V and 3 bases at J, with 12 bases between. Germline loops: CDR1 LGHNA, CDR2 YSLEER. This CDR3 has 15 amino acids. Here the CDR3 DNA reads TGCGCCAGCAGCCAAGAACGCCAGGGATTCTACGAGCAGTACTTC. Its protein product is CASSQERQGFYEQYF.

The chain has TRBV6-5 and TRBJ2-2; 9 bases map to TRBD1. The V gene end was trimmed by 3 bases and the J gene end by 7 bases; junction bases not matched to a gene: 6. This CDR3 spans 15 amino acids. The germline V gene encodes CDR1 MNHEY and CDR2 SVGAGI. CDR3 coding DNA: TGTGCCAGCAGTTATAACAGGGGGCAAGACGGGGAGCTGTTTTTT. Residues: CASSYNRGQDGELFF.